These 20 T cell receptor beta chains were sequenced from one sample in a study of cytomegalovirus exposure and HLA in healthy donors. The protocol was immunoSEQ multiplex PCR, while the TCRdb copy is restricted to in-frame clones and leaves out a portion. The sample has roughly 70,000 clones; 96% are singletons. Sequencing was carried out using PBMCs. All receptors come from a young woman in good health and CMV-seropositive.

This chain joins TRBV29-1 and TRBJ1-3; TRBD1 aligns across 7 bases. The junction had 3 bases not matched to a gene; V was cut back by 3 bases and J by 1 base. The CDR3 is made up of 14 amino acids. Germline V gene sequence: CDR1 SQVTM, CDR2 ANQGSEA. CDR3 DNA sequence: TGCAGCGTTGATGTGACAGGGTCTGGAAACACCATATATTTT. Translated: CSVDVTGSGNTIYF.

V usage is TRBV5-4 and J usage is TRBJ1-2; perhaps TRBD1 as D (6 bases). Deletions cut 4 bases from V and 8 bases from J, with 15 bases between. The CDR3 runs to 13 residues. CDR1 is SGHNT and CDR2 is YYREEE in the germline V gene (reference sequence). CDR3 residues: CASSPVQGNGYTF. The CDR3 region has the DNA TGTGCCAGCAGCCCTGTACAGGGAAACGGCTACACCTTC.

V and J are TRBV30 and TRBJ2-3; tentative D call: TRBD2 (6 bases). CDR3 length: 15 residues. Trimming removed 0 bases from V and 6 bases from J, with 16 bases in between. Germline CDR1 is GTSNPN and CDR2 is SVGIG (reference sequence). The CDR3 spells CAWSVSLASGDTQYF. In nucleotides, the CDR3 is TGTGCCTGGAGTGTTTCTCTAGCGTCAGGGGATACGCAGTATTTT.

The V gene is TRBV9, the J gene TRBJ2-5; the D gene is possibly TRBD1 (6 bases). Trimming shortened V by 4 bases and J by 2 bases, and 18 bases separated the two germline ends. The CDR3 is 16 residues long. Germline V lookup: CDR1 SGDLS, CDR2 YYNGEE. The chain's CDR3 is CASSPIFKGGQETQYF. Written as DNA, the CDR3 is TGTGCCAGCAGCCCCATCTTTAAAGGGGGACAAGAGACCCAGTACTTC. Together with reference TRBV9 and TRBJ2-5, the CDR3 gives the full variable domain: DSGVTQTPKHLITATGQRVTLRCSPRSGDLSVYWYQQSLDQGLQFLIQYYNGEERAKGNILERFSAQQFPDLHSELNLSSLELGDSALYFCASSPIFKGGQETQYFGPGTRLLVL.

The chain has TRBV5-1 and TRBJ1-1; D might be TRBD1 (6 bases). This CDR3 has 15 residues. CDR1 is SGHRS and CDR2 is YFSETQ in the germline V gene. The V gene lost 0 bases and the J gene lost 7 bases, with 16 bases spanning the gap. CDR3 sequence (DNA): TGCGCCAGCAGCTTGGCCGCGGGGGGGGCGGATGAAGCTTTCTTT. It yields the protein CASSLAAGGADEAFF. Supplemented by reference TRBV5-1 and TRBJ1-1, the full variable domain reads KAGVTQTPRYLIKTRGQQVTLSCSPISGHRSVSWYQQTPGQGLQFLFEYFSETQRNKGNFPGRFSGRQFSNSRSEMNVSTLELGDSALYLCASSLAAGGADEAFFGQGTRLTVV.

The rearrangement uses TRBV13 and TRBJ2-5; 8 bases map to TRBD2. After removal of 5 bases from V and 6 bases from J, the junction contained 8 bases not matched to a gene. Germline V CDR1 and CDR2: PRHDT, FYEKMQ (reference sequence). The CDR3 consists of 14 residues. In DNA form, the CDR3 reads TGTGCCAGCAGCCTGATCCGACTAGCGAAGACCCAGTACTTC. It yields the protein CASSLIRLAKTQYF.

This chain connects TRBV28 to TRBJ1-2; perhaps TRBD1 as D (5 bases). In germline, CDR1 is MDHEN, CDR2 SYDVKM. This CDR3 is built from 16 residues. Trimming took 6 bases from V and 5 from J, leaving 22 bases between them. This CDR3 is CASRARGGRSGYGYTF. CDR3 DNA: TGTGCCAGCAGAGCAAGGGGAGGCCGATCAGGGTATGGCTACACCTTC.

In its sample, this clone was seen a few times. The V gene is TRBV27, the J gene TRBJ2-2; tentative D call: TRBD1 (6 bases). CDR3 length: 14 amino acids. The germline V and J ends were trimmed by 2 bases and 8 bases, with 12 bases remaining between them. Germline values: CDR1 MNHEY, CDR2 SMNVEV (reference sequence). The CDR3 bases are TGTGCCAGCAGTTTAACTTCAGGGGAAGGGGAGCTGTTTTTT. This translates into CASSLTSGEGELFF.

V usage is TRBV27 and J usage is TRBJ2-1; 9 positions agree with TRBD1. V dropped 6 bases and J dropped 5; count of bases not matched to a gene: 11. The CDR3 loop spans 16 amino acids. CDR1 is MNHEY and CDR2 is SMNVEV in the germline V gene (reference sequence). The CDR3 bases are TGTGCCAGCAGGCTCTCACAGGGGGCCCTTCACAATGAGCAGTTCTTC. Protein: CASRLSQGALHNEQFF.

J is TRBJ1-2 and V is TRBV7-9, with 9 nucleotides matching TRBD1. The CDR3 totals 13 residues. Germline CDR1 reads SEHNR; CDR2 reads FQNEAQ (reference sequence). V dropped 7 bases and J dropped 5; count of bases not matched to a gene: 5. The chain's CDR3 is CASKGQGPYGYTF. CDR3 in DNA: TGTGCCAGCAAGGGACAGGGACCTTATGGCTACACCTTC.

This clone was seen just once. The chain employs TRBV18 and TRBJ1-5, with a possible D match to TRBD1 (6 bases). Germline V gene lookup returns CDR1 KGHSH and CDR2 LQKENI. V was pared by 4 bases and J by 5 bases, with 12 bases between. This CDR3 comprises 14 residues. CDR3 sequence: CASSLDRNHQPQHF. In DNA form, the CDR3 reads TGTGCCAGCTCACTAGACAGGAACCATCAGCCCCAGCATTTT.

This chain connects TRBV6-5 to TRBJ2-1; a possible D gene is TRBD2 (6 bases). Trimming left V 6 bases short and J 6 bases short, with 15 bases between. CDR3 length: 14 amino acids. Germline V gene sequence: CDR1 MNHEY, CDR2 SVGAGI. The DNA of the CDR3 is TGTGCCAGCAGACCCCTGCAGACTAGCAATGAGCAGTTCTTC. Encoded protein: CASRPLQTSNEQFF.

The rearrangement joins TRBV28 to TRBJ2-4; possibly TRBD1 for D (6 bases). Germline CDR1 is MDHEN and CDR2 is SYDVKM. V lost 11 bases to trimming and J lost 0 bases, with 17 bases between them. CDR3 length equals 15 residues. CDR3 nucleotides: TGTGCCGTAACCGAGGGACATCTAGCCAAAAACATTCAGTACTTC. Translation: CAVTEGHLAKNIQYF.

The rearrangement joins TRBV7-9 to TRBJ2-1; D is possibly TRBD2 (5 bases). The length of the CDR3 is 14 residues. V lost 5 bases to trimming and J lost 4 bases, with 12 bases between them. The germline CDR1 and CDR2 sequences are SEHNR and FQNEAQ (reference sequence). CDR3 region: CASSPRRGYNEQFF. In DNA, the CDR3 is TGTGCCAGCAGCCCGAGACGAGGGTACAATGAGCAGTTCTTC. The full variable domain, in which reference TRBV7-9 and TRBJ2-1 provide the parts outside the CDR3, is DTGVSQNPRHKITKRGQNVTFRCDPISEHNRLYWYRQTLGQGPEFLTYFQNEAQLEKSRLLSDRFSAERPKGSFSTLEIQRTEQGDSAMYLCASSPRRGYNEQFFGPGTRLTVL.

This clone has just a few counts. V and J are TRBV7-2 and TRBJ2-7, with 7 bases aligning to TRBD1. V shed 1 base, J shed 4 bases, and the junction held 16 bases outside the gene matches. CDR3 length: 18 amino acids. Germline V gene data show CDR1 as SGHTA and CDR2 as FQGNSA. CDR3 nucleotide sequence: TGTGCCAGCAGCTTAGTTAGTTGGGGACAGCGTAGGAATTACGAGCAGTACTTC. Its protein product is CASSLVSWGQRRNYEQYF.

The V and J genes are TRBV18 and TRBJ2-1, with 9 bases fitting TRBD2. The V gene end was trimmed by 5 bases and the J gene end by 7 bases; junction bases not matched to a gene: 3. The germline gives CDR1 KGHSH, CDR2 LQKENI. The CDR3 spans 13 residues. CDR3 protein: CASSIAGVNEQFF. CDR3 sequence (DNA): TGTGCCAGCTCAATAGCGGGAGTGAATGAGCAGTTCTTC.

The V gene is TRBV9, the J gene TRBJ2-1; D perhaps matches TRBD2 (6 bases). From germline, CDR1 is SGDLS and CDR2 YYNGEE. This CDR3 comprises 16 residues. The V end lost 4 bases, the J end lost 4 bases, and 18 bases lay between the germline ends. The CDR3 spells CASSPGGLQAYNEQFF. The DNA for the CDR3 is TGTGCCAGCAGCCCCGGGGGACTCCAAGCTTACAATGAGCAGTTCTTC.

This rearrangement joins TRBV28 to TRBJ2-7, with D unresolved. V dropped 3 bases and J dropped 7 bases, with 10 bases sitting between them. Germline V gene sequence: CDR1 MDHEN, CDR2 SYDVKM. The CDR3 consists of 12 residues. The CDR3 sequence: CASSFHRVEQYF. CDR3 bases: TGTGCCAGCAGTTTCCACCGGGTAGAGCAGTACTTC.

This rearrangement joins TRBV13 to TRBJ2-1; 8 nucleotides agree with TRBD2. V was clipped by 4 bases and J by 10 bases; unmatched bases: 9. This CDR3 comprises 14 residues. Germline V CDR1 and CDR2: PRHDT, FYEKMQ (reference sequence). The CDR3 bases are TGTGCCAGCAGCTCGAAGCGGGAGTATCGCGAGCAGTTCTTC. It codes for CASSSKREYREQFF. The entire variable domain, with the rest obtained from reference TRBV13 and TRBJ2-1, is as follows: AAGVIQSPRHLIKEKRETATLKCYPIPRHDTVYWYQQGPGQDPQFLISFYEKMQSDKGSIPDRFSAQQFSDYHSELNMSSLELGDSALYFCASSSKREYREQFFGPGTRLTVL.

The genes are TRBV6-1 and TRBJ2-2; D possibly corresponds to TRBD2 (6 bases). CDR3 length: 17 amino acids. The germline V and J ends were trimmed by 3 bases and 1 base, with 15 bases remaining between them. Germline CDR1 is MNHNS and CDR2 is SASEGT. CDR3 nucleotides: TGTGCCAGCAGTGATCCATCGGGACTCATGAACACCGGGGAGCTGTTTTTT. Its translation is CASSDPSGLMNTGELFF.